The rows below give T cell receptor beta chains drawn from one sample of a study of blood T cells in healthy people across ages. A single record per CDR3 protein comes from TCRdb applying MiXCR to the 5' RACE reads. In the table there are hundreds of thousands of distinct CDR3 sequences, about 54% of which are singletons. The material sequenced was blood. The origin of the receptors is a man aged 55 to 70 in good health. Each CDR3 is given with its conserved first and last residue. D genes are given only for firm matches. Size is omitted from some rows. Given values are once, few, many or a class for expanded clones.

D gene: .; V gene: TRBV6-1; J gene: TRBJ1-2; clone size: .; CDR3 protein: CASSEKGYTF; CDR3 DNA: TGTGCCAGCAGTGAAAAAGGCTACACCTTC
D gene: TRBD1; V gene: TRBV7-8; J gene: TRBJ2-5; clone size: .; CDR3 protein: CASSPLTGGEETQYF; CDR3 DNA: TGTGCCAGCAGCCCGTTGACAGGGGGGGAAGAGACCCAGTACTTC
D gene: .; V gene: TRBV5-1; J gene: TRBJ2-1; clone size: once; CDR3 protein: CASSLGPLGSEQFF; CDR3 DNA: TGCGCCAGCAGCTTGGGGCCATTAGGAAGTGAGCAGTTCTTC
D gene: .; V gene: TRBV5-1; J gene: TRBJ2-1; clone size: .; CDR3 protein: CASSTGQGGSGQFF; CDR3 DNA: TGCGCCAGCAGCACCGGACAGGGAGGGAGTGGGCAGTTCTTC
D gene: TRBD1; V gene: TRBV18; J gene: TRBJ2-1; clone size: .; CDR3 protein: CASSPYRDRTYNEQFF; CDR3 DNA: TGTGCCAGCTCACCGTACCGGGACAGGACCTACAATGAGCAGTTCTTC
D gene: .; V gene: TRBV21-1; J gene: TRBJ2-3; clone size: .; CDR3 protein: CASSTKVLRADTQYF; CDR3 DNA: TGTGCCAGCAGCACCAAAGTCCTCAGGGCAGATACGCAGTATTTT
D gene: TRBD2; V gene: TRBV6-2/TRBV6-3; J gene: TRBJ2-7; clone size: few; CDR3 protein: CASSYDGRGLYEQYF; CDR3 DNA: TGTGCCAGCAGTTACGACGGGAGGGGACTCTACGAGCAGTACTTC
D gene: .; V gene: TRBV20-1; J gene: TRBJ2-5; clone size: .; CDR3 protein: CSAIEGGAHRETQYF; CDR3 DNA: TGCAGTGCTATCGAGGGTGGGGCCCATCGGGAGACCCAGTACTTC
D gene: TRBD1; V gene: TRBV20-1; J gene: TRBJ1-1; clone size: .; CDR3 protein: CSASRDRGMNTEAFF; CDR3 DNA: TGCAGTGCTAGCCGGGACAGGGGCATGAACACTGAAGCTTTCTTT
D gene: .; V gene: TRBV6-4; J gene: TRBJ2-1; clone size: .; CDR3 protein: CASSDGAGDHNEQFF; CDR3 DNA: TGTGCCAGCAGTGACGGGGCAGGGGACCACAATGAGCAGTTCTTC
D gene: .; V gene: TRBV12-3/TRBV12-4; J gene: TRBJ2-1; clone size: .; CDR3 protein: CASSLFQTGNEQFF; CDR3 DNA: TGTGCCAGCAGTTTATTCCAGACTGGGAATGAGCAGTTCTTC
D gene: TRBD1; V gene: TRBV6-6; J gene: TRBJ2-2; clone size: .; CDR3 protein: CASRETTGRTGELFF; CDR3 DNA: TGTGCCAGCAGGGAAACGACAGGGCGGACCGGGGAGCTGTTTTTT
D gene: .; V gene: TRBV11-2; J gene: TRBJ2-1; clone size: .; CDR3 protein: CASSPTHGGPYNEQFF; CDR3 DNA: TGTGCCAGCAGCCCAACTCACGGGGGGCCCTACAATGAGCAGTTCTTC
D gene: .; V gene: TRBV2; J gene: TRBJ1-6; clone size: .; CDR3 protein: CASSERTVNSPLHF; CDR3 DNA: TGTGCCAGCAGCGAGAGGACGGTTAATTCACCCCTCCACTTT
D gene: .; V gene: TRBV4-1; J gene: TRBJ2-3; clone size: .; CDR3 protein: CASSPIGGTQYF; CDR3 DNA: TGCGCCAGCAGCCCGATAGGAGGTACGCAGTATTTT
D gene: .; V gene: TRBV15; J gene: TRBJ1-5; clone size: few; CDR3 protein: CATALFGSNQPQHF; CDR3 DNA: TGTGCCACCGCCCTTTTCGGTAGCAATCAGCCCCAGCATTTT
D gene: .; V gene: TRBV6-4; J gene: TRBJ2-1; clone size: many; CDR3 protein: CASSPEGGSYNEQFF; CDR3 DNA: TGTGCCAGCAGTCCAGAAGGGGGATCCTACAATGAGCAGTTCTTC
D gene: .; V gene: TRBV20-1; J gene: TRBJ2-3; clone size: once; CDR3 protein: CSARSGNADTQYF; CDR3 DNA: TGCAGTGCTAGGTCGGGGAACGCAGATACGCAGTATTTT
D gene: .; V gene: TRBV7-2; J gene: TRBJ1-2; clone size: few; CDR3 protein: CASKRGGGSDYGYTF; CDR3 DNA: TGTGCCAGCAAACGGGGCGGCGGGTCTGACTATGGCTACACCTTC
D gene: .; V gene: TRBV5-5; J gene: TRBJ2-5; clone size: few; CDR3 protein: CASSLTDLQETQYF; CDR3 DNA: TGTGCCAGCAGCTTGACAGACCTGCAAGAGACCCAGTACTTC
D gene: TRBD1; V gene: TRBV12-3/TRBV12-4; J gene: TRBJ1-2; clone size: .; CDR3 protein: CASSRGTGGDYGYTF; CDR3 DNA: TGTGCCAGCAGTAGAGGGACAGGGGGCGACTATGGCTACACCTTC
D gene: .; V gene: TRBV6-6; J gene: TRBJ2-5; clone size: few; CDR3 protein: CASSLNEQETQYF; CDR3 DNA: TGTGCCAGCAGCCTGAACGAACAAGAGACCCAGTACTTC
D gene: .; V gene: TRBV5-6; J gene: TRBJ1-6; clone size: once; CDR3 protein: CASSLEGSAYNSPLHF; CDR3 DNA: TGTGCCAGCAGCTTGGAGGGGTCGGCTTATAATTCACCCCTCCACTTT
D gene: .; V gene: TRBV9; J gene: TRBJ1-1; clone size: few; CDR3 protein: CASSVGGQSTEAFF; CDR3 DNA: TGTGCCAGCAGCGTTGGGGGGCAAAGCACTGAAGCTTTCTTT
D gene: TRBD1; V gene: TRBV6-1; J gene: TRBJ1-1; clone size: .; CDR3 protein: CASTTGGKGTEAFF; CDR3 DNA: TGTGCCAGCACAACAGGGGGCAAGGGCACTGAAGCTTTCTTT
D gene: TRBD1; V gene: TRBV10-1; J gene: TRBJ1-4; clone size: .; CDR3 protein: CASKRGYRGSEDEKLFF; CDR3 DNA: TGCGCCAGCAAGAGGGGGTACAGGGGCTCCGAGGATGAAAAACTGTTTTTT
D gene: TRBD2; V gene: TRBV4-2; J gene: TRBJ2-1; clone size: .; CDR3 protein: CASSQPAGGSSYNEQFF; CDR3 DNA: TGTGCCAGCAGCCAGCCGGCGGGGGGCAGCTCCTACAATGAGCAGTTCTTC
D gene: .; V gene: TRBV10-3; J gene: TRBJ1-2; clone size: once; CDR3 protein: CAISRPRGGFDGYTF; CDR3 DNA: TGTGCCATCAGCCGACCCCGAGGGGGTTTTGATGGCTACACCTTC
D gene: TRBD2; V gene: TRBV20-1; J gene: TRBJ2-7; clone size: many; CDR3 protein: CSATGTTYEQYF; CDR3 DNA: TGCAGTGCTACCGGGACTACCTACGAGCAGTACTTC
D gene: .; V gene: TRBV7-9; J gene: TRBJ2-4; clone size: .; CDR3 protein: CASSSPWGVKNIQYF; CDR3 DNA: TGTGCCAGCAGCTCTCCTTGGGGGGTCAAAAACATTCAGTACTTC
D gene: TRBD1; V gene: TRBV6-5; J gene: TRBJ2-3; clone size: .; CDR3 protein: CASSYGTGGSTQYF; CDR3 DNA: TGTGCCAGCAGTTACGGGACAGGGGGGTCTACGCAGTATTTT
D gene: TRBD1; V gene: TRBV20-1; J gene: TRBJ2-5; clone size: .; CDR3 protein: CSAGRQGETQYF; CDR3 DNA: TGCAGTGCTGGAAGACAGGGTGAGACCCAGTACTTC
D gene: .; V gene: TRBV2; J gene: TRBJ1-6; clone size: .; CDR3 protein: CASSGGGTDNSPLHF; CDR3 DNA: TGTGCCAGCAGCGGAGGGGGAACTGATAATTCACCCCTCCACTTT
D gene: TRBD2; V gene: TRBV20-1; J gene: TRBJ2-3; clone size: few; CDR3 protein: CSAKAGGRDTQYF; CDR3 DNA: TGCAGTGCTAAAGCGGGGGGGCGAGATACGCAGTATTTT
D gene: .; V gene: TRBV20-1; J gene: TRBJ2-3; clone size: .; CDR3 protein: CSARDRRGGTDTQYF; CDR3 DNA: TGCAGTGCTAGAGATCGCCGGGGAGGCACAGATACGCAGTATTTT
D gene: .; V gene: TRBV20-1; J gene: TRBJ2-2; clone size: .; CDR3 protein: CSAPWGINTGELFF; CDR3 DNA: TGCAGTGCCCCTTGGGGGATTAACACCGGGGAGCTGTTTTTT
D gene: .; V gene: TRBV20-1; J gene: TRBJ2-7; clone size: .; CDR3 protein: CSARDGKGLNEQYF; CDR3 DNA: TGCAGTGCTAGAGATGGGAAGGGTCTCAACGAGCAGTACTTC
D gene: .; V gene: TRBV6-5; J gene: TRBJ2-5; clone size: .; CDR3 protein: CASSAGRQYQETQYF; CDR3 DNA: TGTGCCAGCAGTGCGGGACGGCAGTACCAAGAGACCCAGTACTTC
D gene: .; V gene: TRBV9; J gene: TRBJ2-4; clone size: .; CDR3 protein: CASSPSPGSDIQYF; CDR3 DNA: TGTGCCAGCAGCCCATCGCCAGGGTCGGACATTCAGTACTTC
D gene: .; V gene: TRBV4-2; J gene: TRBJ2-2; clone size: .; CDR3 protein: CASSFFGVSGELFF; CDR3 DNA: TGTGCCAGCAGCTTCTTCGGGGTCAGCGGGGAGCTGTTTTTT
D gene: .; V gene: TRBV7-6; J gene: TRBJ2-5; clone size: .; CDR3 protein: CASSLVVGGGQETQYF; CDR3 DNA: TGTGCCAGCAGCTTAGTTGTCGGGGGCGGCCAAGAGACCCAGTACTTC
D gene: .; V gene: TRBV12-3/TRBV12-4; J gene: TRBJ2-7; clone size: .; CDR3 protein: CASSRKHRSYEQYF; CDR3 DNA: TGTGCCAGCAGCCGAAAACACAGGTCCTACGAGCAGTACTTC
D gene: TRBD1; V gene: TRBV3-1; J gene: TRBJ1-6; clone size: .; CDR3 protein: CASSRDRESSPLHF; CDR3 DNA: TGTGCCAGCAGTCGAGACAGGGAGAGCTCACCCCTCCACTTT
D gene: .; V gene: TRBV3-1; J gene: TRBJ1-4; clone size: .; CDR3 protein: CASSRNPRGDEKLFF; CDR3 DNA: TGTGCCAGCAGCCGGAACCCTCGAGGGGACGAAAAACTGTTTTTT
D gene: .; V gene: TRBV4-1; J gene: TRBJ2-7; clone size: .; CDR3 protein: CASSQDFGVGEQYF; CDR3 DNA: TGCGCCAGCAGCCAAGATTTCGGGGTGGGCGAGCAGTACTTC
D gene: TRBD1; V gene: TRBV20-1; J gene: TRBJ2-1; clone size: .; CDR3 protein: CSARPGGGSEQFF; CDR3 DNA: TGCAGTGCTAGGCCAGGGGGCGGATCTGAGCAGTTCTTC
D gene: .; V gene: TRBV25-1; J gene: TRBJ2-5; clone size: .; CDR3 protein: CASSDPGRRDSKETQYF; CDR3 DNA: TGTGCCAGCAGTGACCCCGGACGGAGGGATTCGAAAGAGACCCAGTACTTC
D gene: .; V gene: TRBV20-1; J gene: TRBJ1-3; clone size: .; CDR3 protein: CSAQGGLSGNTIYF; CDR3 DNA: TGCAGTGCGCAGGGAGGTCTCTCTGGAAACACCATATATTTT